This T cell receptor beta chain was recorded in a study of T-cell reconstitution after alpha-beta-depleted transplantation in children. Findings and caveats of the study: It was newly produced T cells that mostly accounted for T-cell counts and diversity one year after transplant. Surviving recipient T cells and thymic progenitors accounted for the high day-60 TCRbeta diversity observed in some patients. In patients about two months after transplant, alpha-beta T cells reportedly arose from several hundred expanded graft clones.

A remark on this clonotype: Its target is unknown.

The TCRbeta library was prepared with unique molecular identifiers. MiXCR, applied by TCRdb to the PCR reads, yields one record per CDR3 protein. The table includes 250,000 to 400,000 distinct CDR3 sequences, 20% to 30% detected once. Trimming removed 5 bases from V and 5 bases from J, with 11 bases in between. This CDR3 has 13 residues. Germline values: CDR1 LNHNV, CDR2 YYDKDF (reference sequence). The sample was PBMCs, mostly from graft donor cells, taken 180 days after TCRalphabeta/CD19-depleted stem cell transplant. V and J are TRBV15 and TRBJ2-3, with D perhaps TRBD1 (6 bases). This receptor was taken from a male patient younger than 18 who had a stem cell transplant for acute lymphoblastic leukemia, so the T cells may come from the graft donor. This CDR3 reads CATSSYREDTQYF. CDR3 bases: TGTGCCACCAGCTCCTACAGGGAAGATACGCAGTATTTT.